This T cell receptor (beta chain) was sequenced during a study of CD8 T cells in Susac syndrome. Study-wide points: It was acknowledged in the study that the number of individuals who were included in its TCR sequencing and HLA analysis was relatively small.

Reverse transcription of about 0.45 to 1 ug RNA was performed with random hexamers. The method of amplification for TCR beta CDR3 was immunoSEQ multiplex PCR, covering 54 Vbeta and 13 Jbeta. One entry per CDR3 protein results from TCRdb running MiXCR on the immunoSEQ multiplex PCR reads. Altogether some 300,000 distinct CDR3 sequences are present, around 85% being singletons, with the ten largest covering 0.2% to 0.25%. CD8+ and CD4+ T cells from blood underwent TCR beta sequencing, which was carried out in a high-throughput format. CD8+ and CD4+ T cells were negatively isolated; TEMRA cells were FACS-enriched. Germline CDR1 reads PRHDT; CDR2 reads FYEKMQ (reference sequence). The CDR3 has 15 residues. The V gene lost 5 bases and the J gene lost 0 bases, with 13 bases spanning the gap. To note about this clonotype: Its target is unknown.

This sequence joins TRBV13 and TRBJ1-2; a possible D gene is TRBD1 (6 bases). Sequenced: CD8+ T cells from PBMCs. This TCR was sampled from a human donor with multiple sclerosis. CDR3 DNA sequence: TGTGCCAGCAGCACACAGGGCCTCCCTAACTATGGCTACACCTTC. It is translated as CASSTQGLPNYGYTF.